Sequencing of this T cell receptor beta chain was carried out in a study of beta chain features in type 1 diabetes. Every bit of the isolated RNA underwent reverse transcription, so sequencing read expressed TCRB transcripts. Clones were sequenced by immunoSEQ multiplex PCR, and TCRdb holds only the in-frame ones, with some missing. Counted here are under 500,000 clones, about 29% occurring once; the ten biggest clones make up around 0.065%. With 1 base removed from V and 10 bases from J, the gap between germline ends came to 8 bases. CDR1 and CDR2 from the germline V gene are DFQATT and SNEGSKA (reference sequence). The CDR3 has 11 amino acids. This clone was seen more than once but under ten times.

The chain carries TRBV20-1 and TRBJ2-1; the D gene is possibly TRBD1 (5 bases). The sequence was collected from a man aged 18 to 35 in good health. Sequencing was performed on naive CD4+ T cells from blood. CDR3: CSARGTWEQFF. The CDR3 bases are TGCAGTGCTAGAGGGACATGGGAGCAGTTCTTC.